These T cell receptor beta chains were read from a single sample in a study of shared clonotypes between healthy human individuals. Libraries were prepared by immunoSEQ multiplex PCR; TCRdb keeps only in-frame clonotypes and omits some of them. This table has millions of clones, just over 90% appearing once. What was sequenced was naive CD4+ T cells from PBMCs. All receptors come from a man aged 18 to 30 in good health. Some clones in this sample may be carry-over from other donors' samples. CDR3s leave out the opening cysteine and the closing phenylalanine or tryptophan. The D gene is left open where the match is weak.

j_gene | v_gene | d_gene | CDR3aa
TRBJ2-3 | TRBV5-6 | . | ASSLYRPGLGQY
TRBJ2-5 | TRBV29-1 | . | SVVQGSETQY
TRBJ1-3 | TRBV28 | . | ASSPPDLSGNTIY
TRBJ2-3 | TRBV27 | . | ASSARDFLDTQY
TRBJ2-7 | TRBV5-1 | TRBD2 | ASSLSTGGPHEQY
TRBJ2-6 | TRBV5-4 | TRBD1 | ASSSGDRAFSGANVLT
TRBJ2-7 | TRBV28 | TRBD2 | ASSVIGGRAIEQY
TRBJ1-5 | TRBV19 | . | ASSMSRGGNQPQH
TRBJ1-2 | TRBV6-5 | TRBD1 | ASSSRDRAPYGYT
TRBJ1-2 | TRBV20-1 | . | SAHSTKGYT
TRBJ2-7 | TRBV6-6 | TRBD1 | ASRLNRGVSYEQY
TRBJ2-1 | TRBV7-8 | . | ASSLAQLGTSYNEQF
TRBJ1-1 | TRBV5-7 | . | ASSLGRTRAF
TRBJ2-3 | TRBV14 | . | ASSHGISAVDTQY
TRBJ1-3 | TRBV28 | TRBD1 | ASSTGVGNTIY
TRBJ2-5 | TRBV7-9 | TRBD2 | ASSHGTSGSSGQETQY
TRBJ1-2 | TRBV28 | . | ASSLKGDGYT
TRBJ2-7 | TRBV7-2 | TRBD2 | ASSPGLAGGYEQY
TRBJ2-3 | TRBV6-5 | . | ASSYNVGSTDTQY
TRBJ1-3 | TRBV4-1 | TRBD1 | ASSQVRPGQGAGNTIY
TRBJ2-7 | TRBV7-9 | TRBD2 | ASSLGSSGHSYEQY
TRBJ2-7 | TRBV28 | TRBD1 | ASSPTGQGYEQY
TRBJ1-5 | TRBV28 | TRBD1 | ASSLKVQKTGGFNQPQH
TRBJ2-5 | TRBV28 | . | ASSPAGGGETQY